In its sample, the clone carrying this T cell receptor (beta chain) was seen a few times. Every single patient, without exception, relapsed after autologous stem cell transplantation, and brentuximab vedotin exposure varied. This CDR3 has 14 amino acids. These data originate in a study of PD-1 blockade in classical Hodgkin lymphoma. Profiling relied on immunoSEQ multiplex PCR, and the TCRdb table lists in-frame clones only, not all of them. The table has around 96,000 clones, around four fifths seen once. The chain is built from TRBV21-1 and TRBJ2-7. TRBV21-1 is shown as a pseudogene. The receptor was derived from a human donor with classical Hodgkin lymphoma. The material sequenced was peripheral blood mononuclear cells (PBMCs), taken at baseline. For the CDR3, the DNA is TGTGCCAGCAGCAAGGGCGGTCTGTCTTACGAGCAGTACTTC. Translated: CASSKGGLSYEQYF.